These 16 T cell receptor beta chains originate from one sample sequenced in a study of identical twins. One entry per CDR3 protein results from TCRdb running MiXCR on the 5' RACE reads. The table includes some 250,000 distinct CDR3 sequences, roughly 12% detected once. The data were also submitted as part of a second study, on yellow fever vaccine responses in identical twins.

Material: memory (CD45RO+) T cells sorted from blood. All receptors derive from a woman aged 18-29 years in good health.

This clonotype has more than one count but fewer than ten. The chain recombines TRBV24-1 with TRBJ2-5, with 9 bases fitting TRBD1. This CDR3 contains 16 residues. After removal of 8 bases from V and 1 base from J, the junction contained 10 bases not matched to a gene. Germline V CDR1 and CDR2: KGHDR, SFDVKD. CDR3 region: CATTGWLDRGQETQYF. CDR3 bases: TGTGCCACCACGGGGTGGTTGGACAGGGGCCAAGAGACCCAGTACTTC.

Comment on this clonotype: The junction departs from germline at one end; a sequencing error may be responsible. The rearrangement links TRBV3-1 to TRBJ2-1; TRBD2 matches 15 bases. The germline V gene has CDR1 LGHDT and CDR2 YNNKEL (reference sequence). The CDR3 is 17 amino acids. CDR3 DNA sequence: TGTGCCAGCAGCGCCCGGACTAGCGGGAGGGCCCACAATGGGCAGTTCTTC. Its translation: CASSARTSGRAHNGQFF.

The chain is built from TRBV6-1 and TRBJ1-2; TRBD1 is a possible D gene (5 bases). There are 15 residues in the CDR3. CDR1 and CDR2 from the germline V gene are MNHNS and SASEGT. V dropped 8 bases and J dropped 3 bases, with 19 bases sitting between them. In DNA, the CDR3 is TGTGCCAGCCCTTCAGAGCGGGGGGGAGACTATGGCTACACCTTC. This codes for CASPSERGGDYGYTF.

The rearrangement links TRBV5-1 to TRBJ2-7; the D call may be TRBD1 or TRBD2 (6 bases each). V lost 6 bases to trimming and J lost 4 bases, with 20 bases between them. The CDR3 totals 15 residues. Germline V lookup: CDR1 SGHRS, CDR2 YFSETQ. Here the CDR3 DNA reads TGCGCCAGCAACTTAGGAGGGACACAAATTTACGAGCAGTACTTC. It is translated as CASNLGGTQIYEQYF.

The table lists this clonotype with a few counts. The genes are TRBV19 and TRBJ2-1, with 10 bases fitting TRBD2. The J segment lost 5 bases and the V segment lost 2 bases, leaving 0 bases of the junction unmatched. This CDR3 comprises 14 residues. Per the germline V gene, CDR1 is LNHDA and CDR2 is SQIVND (reference sequence). For the CDR3, the DNA is TGTGCCAGTAGTATAAGCGGGGGGGACAATGAGCAGTTCTTC. Protein product: CASSISGGDNEQFF.

The V call is TRBV12-3 or TRBV12-4, the J call TRBJ2-5; tentatively, D is TRBD2 (7 bases). This CDR3 region has 16 residues. The germline V and J ends were trimmed by 0 bases and 3 bases, with 14 bases remaining between them. CDR3 in DNA: TGTGCCAGCAGTTTAGCCCTCCCGGGGGGCGAAGAGACCCAGTACTTC. It yields the protein CASSLALPGGEETQYF.

This clonotype was recorded at least ten times. The chain is built from TRBV12-3 or TRBV12-4 and TRBJ2-7; 7 bases are a match to TRBD2. Trimming removed 2 bases from V and 3 bases from J; junction bases left unmatched: 10. The CDR3 is 16 residues long. The CDR3 spells CASSLRGLVSFYEQYF. In DNA, the CDR3 is TGTGCCAGCAGTTTACGAGGACTAGTCTCGTTCTACGAGCAGTACTTC.

V gene TRBV7-9 combines with J gene TRBJ2-3; D might be TRBD1 (6 bases). The CDR3 length is 15 residues. V was pared by 1 base and J by 2 bases, with 10 bases between. Germline assignment: CDR1 SEHNR and CDR2 FQNEAQ (reference sequence). The CDR3 DNA is TGTGCCAGCAGCTTAGGGCAGGGGTACACAGATACGCAGTATTTT. Residues: CASSLGQGYTDTQYF.

This clonotype was counted only a few times. The gene calls are TRBV5-7 and TRBJ2-3; 7 nucleotides line up with TRBD1. TRBV5-7 is annotated as an ORF whose role is uncertain. The CDR3 consists of 15 residues. V lost 1 base, J lost 6 bases, and 8 bases stayed unmatched. CDR3 coding DNA: TGTGCCAGCAGCTTGATCCAGGGGGTGGTGGATACGCAGTATTTT. Protein sequence: CASSLIQGVVDTQYF.

This sequence joins TRBV4-1 and TRBJ1-5, with D perhaps TRBD1 (5 bases). The CDR3 is 16 amino acids. Germline V gene data show CDR1 as MGHRA and CDR2 as YSYEKL. Trimming removed 0 bases at V and 1 base at J, with 10 bases between. The CDR3 sequence is CASSQDRGASNQPQHF. CDR3 nucleotides: TGCGCCAGCAGCCAAGATCGAGGGGCCAGCAATCAGCCCCAGCATTTT.

The chain has TRBV5-5 and TRBJ1-4; D is unresolved. The CDR3 has 14 amino acids. The germline V gene encodes CDR1 SGHKS and CDR2 YYEKEE (reference sequence). Trimming took 1 base from V and 4 from J, leaving 8 bases between them. CDR3 amino acids: CASSLLGINEKLFF. DNA for the CDR3: TGTGCCAGCAGCTTGTTGGGGATTAATGAAAAACTGTTTTTT.

The V and J genes are TRBV7-9 and TRBJ2-5, with TRBD1 identical over 8 bases. The V gene's germline CDR1 is SEHNR and CDR2 FQNEAQ (reference sequence). This CDR3 is built from 15 residues. V shed 5 bases and J 5 bases; nucleotides not matched to a gene: 10. The CDR3 nucleotides are TGTGCCAGCAGCCTCACTGCAGGGGGCCATGAGACCCAGTACTTC. Its protein product is CASSLTAGGHETQYF.

The rearrangement joins TRBV29-1 to TRBJ2-1; the match to TRBD1 covers 8 bases. Germline CDR1 and CDR2: SQVTM and ANQGSEA. CDR3 length: 13 amino acids. Trimming removed 5 bases from V and 4 bases from J; junction bases left unmatched: 4. CDR3: CSVRTGTYNEQFF. As DNA, the CDR3 is TGCAGCGTTCGGACAGGGACGTACAATGAGCAGTTCTTC.

The table lists this clonotype with a few counts. The chain joins TRBV5-1 to TRBJ2-1; the match to TRBD2 covers 7 bases. The CDR3 sequence is 16 residues long. V gave up 0 bases and J gave up 0 bases; unmatched junction bases: 3. Germline V gene lookup returns CDR1 SGHRS and CDR2 YFSETQ. For the CDR3, the DNA is TGCGCCAGCAGCTTGGTCGCGGGGGTCTCCTACAATGAGCAGTTCTTC. Amino acid sequence: CASSLVAGVSYNEQFF.

Many counts were recorded for this clonotype. The chain has TRBV5-1 and TRBJ2-3; no clear D. Trimming stripped 2 bases from V and 2 bases from J, with 9 bases between. Germline CDR1 SGHRS, CDR2 YFSETQ. The CDR3 is made up of 14 amino acids. CDR3 sequence: CASSFGLNTDTQYF. CDR3 sequence (DNA): TGCGCCAGCAGCTTCGGGTTGAACACAGATACGCAGTATTTT. Filled out from reference TRBV5-1 and TRBJ2-3, the complete variable domain reads KAGVTQTPRYLIKTRGQQVTLSCSPISGHRSVSWYQQTPGQGLQFLFEYFSETQRNKGNFPGRFSGRQFSNSRSEMNVSTLELGDSALYLCASSFGLNTDTQYFGPGTRLTVL.

This clonotype was seen only a few times. V and J are TRBV3-1 and TRBJ2-1; D gene ambiguous. The CDR3 has 15 residues. CDR1 and CDR2 (germline): LGHDT, YNNKEL (reference sequence). V lost 1 base and J 5 bases, leaving 12 bases between the germline ends. The CDR3 loop is CASSQVLSSNNEQFF. In DNA, the CDR3 is TGTGCCAGCAGCCAAGTCCTTAGTAGCAACAATGAGCAGTTCTTC.